The 24 T cell receptor beta chains in this list originate from one sample, sequenced in a study of T cell repertoires in cytomegalovirus infection. The antigens for these receptors are not known. One entry per CDR3 protein results from TCRdb running MiXCR on the reads. This sample yields roughly 60,000 distinct CDR3 sequences, of which roughly 32% are seen a single time; about two thirds belongs to the top ten. The sequenced sample was PBMCs, sequenced either directly or after in vitro stimulation (not recorded which). The origin of the receptors is a human donor in good health (CMV status not recorded). Some clones in this sample may be carry-over from other donors' samples.

This clonotype was counted only a few times. The chain combines TRBV10-3 with TRBJ2-2; weak D call: TRBD1 (6 bases). V was cut by 2 bases and J by 0 bases, with 13 bases left in between. The length of the CDR3 is 17 residues. Germline V gives CDR1 ENHRY, CDR2 SYGVKD. CDR3 sequence reads: CAISERLGHTNTGELFF. The CDR3 nucleotides are TGTGCCATCAGTGAGAGACTGGGACACACGAACACCGGGGAGCTGTTTTTT.

This clonotype was observed a few times. The chain employs TRBV7-2 and TRBJ2-7, with D hard to call. V was pared by 1 base and J by 4 bases, with 14 bases between. The CDR3 consists of 15 residues. Germline CDR1 SGHTA, CDR2 FQGNSA. CDR3 loop: CASSLVYDGVYEQYF. The CDR3 DNA follows: TGTGCCAGCAGCTTAGTCTACGACGGAGTTTACGAGCAGTACTTC.

This clonotype has a count of ten or more. The genes are TRBV7-8 and TRBJ2-1, with TRBD2 matching 10 bases. J lost 6 bases, V lost 5 bases, and 13 bases had no gene match. CDR1 SGHVS and CDR2 FQNEAQ come from the germline V gene. There are 17 residues in the CDR3. The CDR3 nucleotides are TGTGCCAGCAGCCGGAGCGGGACTAGCGATTATCTCAATGAGCAGTTCTTC. Translating gives CASSRSGTSDYLNEQFF. Complete variable domain (other parts from reference TRBV7-8 and TRBJ2-1): GAGVSQSPRYKVAKRGQDVALRCDPISGHVSLFWYQQALGQGPEFLTYFQNEAQLDKSGLPSDRFFAERPEGSVSTLKIQRTQQEDSAVYLCASSRSGTSDYLNEQFFGPGTRLTVL.

The chain carries TRBV6-2 or TRBV6-3 and TRBJ2-7; 10 bases map to TRBD2. The CDR3 extends over 17 amino acids. In germline, CDR1 is MNHEY, CDR2 SVGEGT. Germline trimming cut 6 bases from V and 6 bases from J; bases unmatched to any gene: 17. CDR3 in amino acids: CASRPEGLAVYASEQYF. The CDR3 DNA is TGTGCCAGCAGACCGGAAGGACTAGCGGTGTACGCTAGCGAGCAGTACTTC.

This clonotype appeared many times. The chain uses TRBV7-2 and TRBJ1-3, with 7 bases that match TRBD1. Germline CDR1 is SGHTA and CDR2 is FQGNSA. V was pared by 1 base and J by 0 bases, with 3 bases of the junction left unmatched. The CDR3 spans 16 residues. The CDR3 sequence is CASSLGRQGSGNTIYF. CDR3 nucleotide sequence: TGTGCCAGCAGCTTAGGTAGACAGGGCTCTGGAAACACCATATATTTT. The variable domain in full, with the rest retrieved from reference TRBV7-2 and TRBJ1-3, is GAGVSQSPSNKVTEKGKDVELRCDPISGHTALYWYRQSLGQGLEFLIYFQGNSAPDKSGLPSDRFSAERTGGSVSTLTIQRTQQEDSAVYLCASSLGRQGSGNTIYFGEGSWLTVV.

In its sample, this clonotype is medium-sized. This chain connects TRBV7-2 to TRBJ1-4, with D unresolved. This CDR3 is built from 15 residues. From germline, CDR1 is SGHTA and CDR2 FQGNSA. Trimming left V 5 bases short and J 5 bases short, with 15 bases between. CDR3 residues: CASSPLGRRNEKLFF. CDR3 nucleotides: TGTGCCAGCAGCCCCTTGGGCAGACGCAATGAAAAACTGTTTTTT.

The chain carries TRBV30 and TRBJ2-7, with D perhaps matching TRBD2 (5 bases). With 3 bases removed from V and 3 bases from J, the gap between germline ends came to 15 bases. Germline lookup yields CDR1 GTSNPN and CDR2 SVGIG (reference sequence). This CDR3 is built from 14 residues. CDR3 sequence reads: CAWSQTGLIYEQYF. The CDR3, as DNA: TGTGCCTGGAGCCAAACTGGACTGATCTACGAGCAGTACTTC.

The chain couples TRBV4-2 to TRBJ2-7, with D unresolved. V lost 4 bases to trimming and J lost 2 bases, with 12 bases between them. The germline V gene has CDR1 LGHNA and CDR2 YNFKEQ. The CDR3 sequence is 14 residues long. In DNA form, the CDR3 reads TGTGCCAGCAGCCCACCATCACGACCCTACGAGCAGTACTTC. It yields the protein CASSPPSRPYEQYF.

This clonotype was counted only a few times. This chain joins TRBV12-3 or TRBV12-4 and TRBJ2-3; the D gene is possibly TRBD2 (5 bases). CDR3 length equals 11 residues. V was pared by 3 bases and J by 7 bases, with 5 bases between. This CDR3 reads CASSFGNTQYF. The CDR3 DNA sequence: TGTGCCAGCAGTTTCGGGAATACGCAGTATTTT.

This clonotype was seen more than once but under ten times. The rearrangement joins TRBV7-2 to TRBJ2-2, with D uncertain. The CDR3 spans 12 residues. Per the germline V gene, CDR1 is SGHTA and CDR2 is FQGNSA. Trimming left V 5 bases short and J 6 bases short, with 7 bases between. The CDR3 DNA reads as TGTGCCAGCAGCCTGGAGTCCGGGGAGCTGTTTTTT. As protein: CASSLESGELFF.

The CDR3 DNA is TGTGCCAGCAGTTTTGTCGGCAGGGGGACGTCCGGGGAGCTGTTTTTT. The encoded protein is CASSFVGRGTSGELFF. The rearrangement uses TRBV27 and TRBJ2-2; 7 nucleotides align to TRBD1. The CDR3 is 16 amino acids. Germline V gene data show CDR1 as MNHEY and CDR2 as SMNVEV (reference sequence). With 3 bases clipped from V and 6 bases from J, the junction kept 10 bases outside the gene matches.

The V gene is TRBV4-1, the J gene TRBJ1-1; D possibly corresponds to TRBD1 (6 bases). CDR1 is MGHRA and CDR2 is YSYEKL in the germline V gene. Between the trimmed V and J ends, which lost 4 bases and 0 bases, there was a span of 12 bases. CDR3 size: 15 residues. This CDR3 is CASSLRDTLNTEAFF. The CDR3 region has the DNA TGCGCCAGCAGCCTACGGGACACCCTGAACACTGAAGCTTTCTTT.

The rearrangement joins TRBV19 to TRBJ2-1; D is perhaps TRBD2 (6 bases). The CDR3 is 16 amino acids. V dropped 1 base and J dropped 0 bases, with 10 bases sitting between them. Germline V lookup: CDR1 LNHDA, CDR2 SQIVND (reference sequence). Here the CDR3 reads CASSIARGSSYNEQFF. CDR3 DNA sequence: TGTGCCAGTAGTATAGCACGGGGGAGCTCCTACAATGAGCAGTTCTTC.

The chain employs TRBV12-3 or TRBV12-4 and TRBJ2-1, with 9 bases that match TRBD2. CDR3 length: 15 residues. Unmatched junction bases numbered 8, after V lost 3 bases and J lost 8 bases. The chain's CDR3 is CASSFSRGGLDEQFF. DNA of the CDR3: TGTGCCAGCAGTTTTTCGCGGGGGGGCCTCGATGAGCAGTTCTTC.

This clonotype was detected only a few times. V and J are TRBV19 and TRBJ2-1; 10 nucleotides line up with TRBD2. The length of the CDR3 is 20 residues. The germline CDR1 and CDR2 sequences are LNHDA and SQIVND (reference sequence). Trimming at V came to 4 bases and at J to 2 bases, leaving 17 bases not matched to a gene. The CDR3 sequence: CASSSFRASGSFSTYNEQFF. The CDR3 DNA reads as TGTGCCAGTAGTAGTTTCAGGGCTAGCGGGAGCTTCAGTACCTACAATGAGCAGTTCTTC.

This clonotype was counted between two and nine times. The J gene is TRBJ2-3, the V gene TRBV11-2, with 11 positions matching TRBD2. Germline CDR1 reads SGHAT; CDR2 reads FQNNGV. The CDR3 has 15 residues. With 4 bases clipped from V and 4 bases from J, the junction kept 4 bases outside the gene matches. The CDR3 spells CASSSGLAAPDTQYF. CDR3 bases: TGTGCCAGCAGCTCGGGACTAGCGGCCCCAGATACGCAGTATTTT.

This clonotype showed up just a few times. The J gene is TRBJ1-6, the V gene TRBV6-1; D possibly corresponds to TRBD1 (5 bases). The germline CDR1 and CDR2 sequences are MNHNS and SASEGT. The length of the CDR3 is 14 residues. Trimming shortened V by 2 bases and J by 10 bases, and 12 bases separated the two germline ends. As DNA, the CDR3 is TGTGCCAGCAGTGAATTAGGGGCAAGATCACCCCTCCACTTT. Residues: CASSELGARSPLHF.

In this sample, this clonotype turned up once. The chain recombines TRBV4-1 with TRBJ2-5; TRBD2 agrees at 12 bases. Germline values: CDR1 MGHRA, CDR2 YSYEKL. The CDR3 runs 18 residues. The junction had 7 bases not matched to a gene; V was cut back by 2 bases and J by 0 bases. As DNA, the CDR3 is TGCGCCAGCAGCCAACAGGTGACTAGCGGGGGTAACCAAGAGACCCAGTACTTC. Protein: CASSQQVTSGGNQETQYF.

The rearrangement joins TRBV5-1 to TRBJ2-7; D might be TRBD1 (5 bases). Germline V CDR1 and CDR2: SGHRS, YFSETQ. The CDR3 runs to 15 residues. Trimming removed 2 bases from V and 2 bases from J, with 14 bases in between. The CDR3 loop reads CASSFQGLGAYEQYF. The DNA for the CDR3 is TGCGCCAGCAGCTTTCAGGGTCTTGGTGCCTACGAGCAGTACTTC.

This chain uses TRBV4-1 with TRBJ2-1; either TRBD1 or TRBD2 may fit D (6 bases each). Germline V gives CDR1 MGHRA, CDR2 YSYEKL. The CDR3 totals 16 residues. Trimming removed 0 bases at V and 9 bases at J, with 18 bases between. The CDR3 sequence is CASSQDPGAGIIEQFF. CDR3 in DNA: TGCGCCAGCAGCCAAGACCCGGGGGCAGGGATTATTGAGCAGTTCTTC.

The CDR3 nucleotides read TGTGCCAGCAGTCGTCAGGGATATGATTCACCCCTCCACTTT. Its protein product is CASSRQGYDSPLHF. The chain uses TRBV6-5 and TRBJ1-6, with a possible D match to TRBD1 (5 bases). The germline V gene encodes CDR1 MNHEY and CDR2 SVGAGI. This CDR3 comprises 14 residues. The germline V and J ends were trimmed by 5 bases and 8 bases, with 13 bases remaining between them.

This clonotype was recorded at least ten times. This rearrangement joins TRBV11-2 to TRBJ2-4; maybe TRBD1 (5 bases). The CDR3 totals 15 residues. V was shortened by 4 bases and J by 0 bases, with 10 bases between the two germline ends. Germline V gene data show CDR1 as SGHAT and CDR2 as FQNNGV. The CDR3 sequence is CASSSLRVAKNIQYF. The CDR3 DNA follows: TGTGCCAGCAGCTCGCTCAGGGTAGCCAAAAACATTCAGTACTTC.

A few counts support this clonotype. The chain uses TRBV6-1 and TRBJ2-5, with TRBD2 matching 12 bases. The CDR3 loop spans 16 amino acids. Germline CDR1 and CDR2: MNHNS and SASEGT. V dropped 6 bases and J dropped 2; count of bases not matched to a gene: 7. The CDR3 DNA reads as TGTGCCAGCAGGGCAGAGACTAGCGGGAGACAAGAGACCCAGTACTTC. It specifies CASRAETSGRQETQYF.

This clonotype appeared a few times. The CDR3 nucleotides read TGTGCCAGCAGCTCCATGGCCGGGGAGCTGTTTTTT. It encodes CASSSMAGELFF. This chain joins TRBV7-2 and TRBJ2-2; D remains ambiguous. Germline V gives CDR1 SGHTA, CDR2 FQGNSA. The CDR3 contains 12 residues. V lost 4 bases to trimming and J lost 6 bases, with 6 bases between them.